One sample yielded the 12 T cell receptor beta chains listed below, sequenced in a study of cytomegalovirus exposure and HLA in healthy donors (dated by TCRdb to about 2017). The library was produced with the immunoSEQ multiplex PCR assay. TCRdb mirrors the immuneACCESS table, restricted to in-frame sequences. Some clones are absent from its copies; in checked studies, under half trace to an unresolved V gene, and the reason for the others is unknown. The sample profile shows roughly 150,000 clones; approximately 87% of them were found once. The top ten constitute 5.7% of the sample. The sequenced sample was PBMCs. All receptors come from a woman under 40 in good health and CMV-seronegative.

This clone was detected a few times. The chain employs TRBV5-3 and TRBJ1-2, with a weak D call TRBD1 (5 bases). TRBV5-3 carries the ORF label, with uncertain function. The CDR3 contains 15 residues. V lost 0 bases and J 0 bases, leaving 9 bases between the germline ends. Written as DNA, the CDR3 is TGTGCCAGAAGCTTGGAGGACACTACTAACTATGGCTACACCTTC. Translated, it gives CARSLEDTTNYGYTF.

This chain uses TRBV6-4 with TRBJ1-1; no firm D call. Germline values: CDR1 MRHNA, CDR2 SNTAGT. Trimming pared 3 bases from V and 5 bases from J, leaving 16 bases between. CDR3 length: 15 amino acids. This CDR3 reads CASSEIAEKGTEAFF. DNA of the CDR3: TGTGCCAGCAGTGAAATAGCGGAGAAGGGAACTGAAGCTTTCTTT.

The V call is TRBV6-5, the J call TRBJ2-3; 9 nucleotides match TRBD2. The CDR3 sequence is 13 residues long. The germline gives CDR1 MNHEY, CDR2 SVGAGI. V was pared by 6 bases and J by 7 bases, with 5 bases of the junction left unmatched. Here the CDR3 reads CASRGLAQNTQYF. CDR3 DNA sequence: TGTGCCAGCAGGGGACTAGCTCAGAATACGCAGTATTTT.

This rearrangement joins TRBV7-6 to TRBJ1-2; the match to TRBD1 covers 7 bases. The V segment lost 5 bases and the J segment 3 bases; nucleotides outside the gene matches: 9. CDR1 and CDR2 from the germline V gene are SGHVS and FNYEAQ. CDR3 size: 15 residues. The CDR3 reads CASSPSRGDDYGYTF. For the CDR3, the DNA is TGTGCCAGCAGCCCAAGCAGGGGGGATGACTATGGCTACACCTTC.

The chain carries TRBV6-1 and TRBJ2-7, with no clear D. This CDR3 has 13 amino acids. Germline V lookup: CDR1 MNHNS, CDR2 SASEGT. Trimming took off 8 bases at V and 1 base at J, with 12 bases between the two ends. The CDR3 is CASLGLESYEQYF. The CDR3 coding sequence is TGTGCCAGCCTTGGCTTAGAATCCTACGAGCAGTACTTC.

This chain connects TRBV2 to TRBJ2-7; no clear D gene. The CDR3 spans 11 residues. V lost 8 bases, J lost 3 bases, and 8 bases lay in between. Germline CDR1 reads SNHLY; CDR2 reads FYNNEI. This chain's CDR3 is CASVYDYEQYF. The CDR3 bases are TGTGCCAGCGTGTACGACTACGAGCAGTACTTC.

The chain employs TRBV4-3 and TRBJ2-7, with D perhaps TRBD1 (6 bases). The germline CDR1 and CDR2 sequences are LGHNA and YSLEER. The CDR3 runs 15 residues. Between the trimmed V and J ends, which lost 1 base and 4 bases, there was a span of 14 bases. CDR3 sequence reads: CASSQGSNREYEQYF. The CDR3 region has the DNA TGCGCCAGCAGCCAAGGTAGTAACAGGGAGTACGAGCAGTACTTC.

The chain combines TRBV27 with TRBJ1-3; no clear D gene. Germline lookup yields CDR1 MNHEY and CDR2 SMNVEV (reference sequence). CDR3 length: 17 amino acids. Trimming removed 5 bases at V and 1 base at J, with 18 bases between. This chain's CDR3 is CASSKVPPFRSGNTIYF. The CDR3 DNA is TGTGCCAGCAGTAAGGTCCCACCTTTTAGGTCTGGAAACACCATATATTTT.

The chain has TRBV5-1 and TRBJ1-1, with D possibly TRBD1 on 6 matching bases. V lost 4 bases, J lost 3 bases, and 13 bases lay in between. The CDR3 consists of 14 residues. Germline lookup yields CDR1 SGHRS and CDR2 YFSETQ. CDR3 loop: CASSPRGDYTEAFF. CDR3 sequence (DNA): TGCGCCAGCAGCCCGAGGGGGGACTACACTGAAGCTTTCTTT.

This chain joins TRBV5-4 and TRBJ1-2; TRBD1 aligns across 9 bases. Unmatched junction bases numbered 15, after V lost 4 bases and J lost 8 bases. This CDR3 spans 16 amino acids. Germline V gene data show CDR1 as SGHNT and CDR2 as YYREEE (reference sequence). The DNA for the CDR3 is TGTGCCAGCAGCCTACTACGGACAGGGGCGAGGGGCGGCTACACCTTC. Its translation is CASSLLRTGARGGYTF.

This chain connects TRBV5-8 to TRBJ2-4; D uncertain. CDR1 and CDR2 from the germline V gene are SGHTS and YDEGEE. The CDR3 loop spans 14 amino acids. With 7 bases removed from V and 0 bases from J, the gap between germline ends came to 11 bases. This CDR3 is CASYPSLAKNIQYF. In nucleotides, the CDR3 is TGTGCCAGCTACCCAAGCCTAGCCAAAAACATTCAGTACTTC.

The rearrangement links TRBV9 to TRBJ2-3, with 10 bases lining up with TRBD2. With 3 bases clipped from V and 6 bases from J, the junction kept 10 bases outside the gene matches. CDR1 and CDR2 from the germline V gene are SGDLS and YYNGEE. The CDR3 has 16 residues. The CDR3 spells CASSERLAGTPDTQYF. The CDR3 coding sequence is TGTGCCAGCAGCGAACGACTAGCGGGTACCCCCGATACGCAGTATTTT.